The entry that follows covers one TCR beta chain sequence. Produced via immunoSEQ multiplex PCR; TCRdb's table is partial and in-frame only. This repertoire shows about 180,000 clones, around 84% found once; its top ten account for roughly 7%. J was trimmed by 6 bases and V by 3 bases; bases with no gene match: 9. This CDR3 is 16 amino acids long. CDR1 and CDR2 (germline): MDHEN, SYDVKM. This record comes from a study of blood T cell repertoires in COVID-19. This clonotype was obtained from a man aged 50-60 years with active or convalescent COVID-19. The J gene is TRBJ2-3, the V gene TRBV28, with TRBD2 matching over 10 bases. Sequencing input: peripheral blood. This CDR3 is CASSFLSGRKVDTQYF. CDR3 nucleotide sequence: TGTGCCAGCAGTTTTCTTAGCGGGAGGAAGGTGGATACGCAGTATTTT.